These T cell receptor beta chains were read from a single sample in a study of blood T cells in healthy people across ages. MiXCR, run by TCRdb on the 5' RACE reads, gives a single entry per CDR3 protein. Of around 1,600,000 distinct CDR3 sequences in the sample, approximately 39% were seen once. Sequences were obtained from blood. The origin of the receptors is a woman aged 18-30 years in good health. Both conserved end residues are part of each CDR3.

v_gene	j_gene	CDR3aa
TRBV20-1	TRBJ1-5	CSALRGGHQPQHF
TRBV7-8	TRBJ1-2	CASSLNSYHHGYTF
TRBV20-1	TRBJ2-1	CSARYWGSSYNEQFF
TRBV20-1	TRBJ2-1	CSAREGRGIYEQFF
TRBV7-9	TRBJ2-5	CASSLAADGAFYEQNF
TRBV20-1	NA	CSALRTGSMGYEQYF
TRBV4-2	TRBJ2-7	CASSQGGIGGVSYEQYF
TRBV7-9	NA	CASSVDPLRDEQYF
TRBV12-3/TRBV12-4	TRBJ2-1	CASRQLAGGLNEQFF
TRBV18	TRBJ1-1	CASSLGDRGLAFF
TRBV7-8	TRBJ2-7	CASSLRSEYEQYF
TRBV20-1	TRBJ2-5	CSAEGTSGVETQYF
TRBV6-2/TRBV6-3	TRBJ2-1	CVSSEGLEHNEQFF
TRBV7-9	TRBJ1-2	CASSDRDRGFYGYTF
TRBV20-1	TRBJ1-6	CSATPNSGGNSPLHF
TRBV20-1	TRBJ1-2	CSARDPALEGGYTF
TRBV9	TRBJ1-2	CASSQYRDIGYTF
TRBV15	TRBJ1-6	CATSRAKSNSPLHF
TRBV20-1	TRBJ1-2	CSARDRRDTNNYGYTF
TRBV6-2/TRBV6-3	TRBJ2-7	CASSYRDNSYNEQYF